This T cell receptor beta chain was captured by sequencing in a study of technical replicates of blood from a few donors. The CDR3 loop spans 14 amino acids. Germline assignment: CDR1 LNHDA and CDR2 SQIVND (reference sequence). J gave up 2 bases and V 5 bases, and 6 bases lay outside the gene matches. Sequenced by immunoSEQ multiplex PCR; TCRdb stores in-frame clones only, minus some. The sample includes some 66,000 clones, 95% to 98% of them seen just once. The receptor comes from a human donor in good health. The chain uses TRBV19 and TRBJ2-7; 7 nucleotides line up with TRBD2. Sequencing was carried out using T cells isolated from PBMCs. CDR3 amino acids: CASSLTSATYEQYF. For the CDR3, the DNA is TGTGCCAGTAGTCTAACTAGCGCCACCTACGAGCAGTACTTC.